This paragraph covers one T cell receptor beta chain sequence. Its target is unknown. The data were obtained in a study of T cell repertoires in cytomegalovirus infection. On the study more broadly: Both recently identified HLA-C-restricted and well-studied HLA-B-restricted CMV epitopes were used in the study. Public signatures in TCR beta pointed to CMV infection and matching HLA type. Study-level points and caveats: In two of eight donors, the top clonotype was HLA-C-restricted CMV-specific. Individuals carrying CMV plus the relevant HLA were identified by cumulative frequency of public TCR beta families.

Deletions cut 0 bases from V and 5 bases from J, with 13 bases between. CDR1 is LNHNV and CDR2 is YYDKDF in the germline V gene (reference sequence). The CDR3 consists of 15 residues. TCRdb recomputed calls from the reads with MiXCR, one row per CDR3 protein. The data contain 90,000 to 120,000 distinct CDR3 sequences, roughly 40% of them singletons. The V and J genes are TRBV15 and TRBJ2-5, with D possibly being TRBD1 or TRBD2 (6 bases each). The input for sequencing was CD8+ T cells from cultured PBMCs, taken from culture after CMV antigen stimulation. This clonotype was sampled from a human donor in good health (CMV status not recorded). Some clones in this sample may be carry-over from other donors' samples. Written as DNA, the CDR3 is TGTGCCACCAGCAGAGACCGGGGGCTAGAGGAGACCCAGTACTTC. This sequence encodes CATSRDRGLEETQYF.